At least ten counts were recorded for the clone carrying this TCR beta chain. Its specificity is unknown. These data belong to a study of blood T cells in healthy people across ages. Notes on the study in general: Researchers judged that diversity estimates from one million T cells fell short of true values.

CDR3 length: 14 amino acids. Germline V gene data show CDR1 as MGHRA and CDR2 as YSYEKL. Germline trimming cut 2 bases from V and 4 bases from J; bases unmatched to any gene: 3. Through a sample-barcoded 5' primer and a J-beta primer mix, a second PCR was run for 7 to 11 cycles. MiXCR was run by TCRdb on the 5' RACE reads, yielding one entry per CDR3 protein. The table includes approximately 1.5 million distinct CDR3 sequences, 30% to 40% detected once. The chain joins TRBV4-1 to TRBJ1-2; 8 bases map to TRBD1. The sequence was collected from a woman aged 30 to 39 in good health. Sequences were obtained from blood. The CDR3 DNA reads TGCGCCAGCAGCCAACGACAGGGGACCTATGGCTACACCTTC. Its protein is CASSQRQGTYGYTF.